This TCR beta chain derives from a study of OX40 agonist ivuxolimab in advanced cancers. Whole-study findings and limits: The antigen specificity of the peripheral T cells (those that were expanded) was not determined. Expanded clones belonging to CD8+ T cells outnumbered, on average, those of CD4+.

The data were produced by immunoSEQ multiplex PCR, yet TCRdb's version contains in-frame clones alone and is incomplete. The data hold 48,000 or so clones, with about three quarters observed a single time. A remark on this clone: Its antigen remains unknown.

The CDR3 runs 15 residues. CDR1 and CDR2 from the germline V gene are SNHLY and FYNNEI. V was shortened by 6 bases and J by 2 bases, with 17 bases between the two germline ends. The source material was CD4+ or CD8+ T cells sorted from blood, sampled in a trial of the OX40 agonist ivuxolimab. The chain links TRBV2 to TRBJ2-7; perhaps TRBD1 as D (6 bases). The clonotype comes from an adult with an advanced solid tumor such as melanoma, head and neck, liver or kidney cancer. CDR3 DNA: TGTGCCAGCAGCGTCTACCGGGACATCCCCTACGAGCAGTACTTC. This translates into CASSVYRDIPYEQYF. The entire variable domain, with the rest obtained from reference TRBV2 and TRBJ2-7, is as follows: EPEVTQTPSHQVTQMGQEVILRCVPISNHLYFYWYRQILGQKVEFLVSFYNNEISEKSEIFDDQFSVERPDGSNFTLKIRSTKLEDSAMYFCASSVYRDIPYEQYFGPGTRLTVT.